The 25 T cell receptor beta chains given below trace back to one sample, sequenced in a study of radiation and T cells in renal cell carcinoma. Time point meaning: baseline pretreatment blood. Sample treatment: 15 Gy SBRT to primary tumor, nephrectomy 4 weeks later. Measured with immunoSEQ multiplex PCR; TCRdb has only the in-frame clones, and not every one. Of 140,000 or so clones in the sample, 88% were seen once. The input for sequencing was blood, taken from a patient whose treatment included radiotherapy and nephrectomy. Receptors were obtained from a woman aged 50 to 60 with renal cell carcinoma.

The CDR3 protein is CASSLHHRPYSGNTIYF. In DNA, the CDR3 is TGTGCCAGCAGCTTACATCATAGGCCGTACTCTGGAAACACCATATATTTT. The V gene is TRBV11-2, the J gene TRBJ1-3; no reliable D call. This CDR3 has 17 amino acids. CDR1 is SGHAT and CDR2 is FQNNGV in the germline V gene. The V gene lost 2 bases and the J gene lost 0 bases, with 14 bases spanning the gap.

This clone came up once. The CDR3 here is CASSGSSGNTIYF. CDR3 DNA sequence: TGTGCCAGCAGTGGAAGCTCTGGAAACACCATATATTTT. The V and J genes are TRBV6-1 and TRBJ1-3, with D unresolved. Germline values: CDR1 MNHNS, CDR2 SASEGT. This CDR3 is 13 amino acids long. Trimming stripped 4 bases from V and 0 bases from J, with 4 bases between.

J is TRBJ1-4 and V is TRBV12-5; D call uncertain. CDR3 length: 11 amino acids. V lost 6 bases to trimming and J lost 5 bases, with 4 bases between them. Germline lookup yields CDR1 LGHNT and CDR2 FRNRAP. For the CDR3, the DNA is TGTGCTAGTGGCCAGAATGAAAAACTGTTTTTT. Its protein product is CASGQNEKLFF. The full variable domain, with the rest looked up from reference TRBV12-5 and TRBJ1-4, is DARVTQTPRHKVTEMGQEVTMRCQPILGHNTVFWYRQTMMQGLELLAYFRNRAPLDDSGMPKDRFSAEMPDATLATLKIQPSEPRDSAVYFCASGQNEKLFFGSGTQLSVL.

The chain recombines TRBV29-1 with TRBJ2-3, with no clear D. Deletions cut 8 bases from V and 4 bases from J, with 13 bases between. CDR3 length equals 12 residues. Germline-derived CDR1 and CDR2 are SQVTM and ANQGSEA. In nucleotides, the CDR3 is TGCAGCTTCTCCCAAGAGGCAGATACGCAGTATTTT. Protein sequence: CSFSQEADTQYF.

V is TRBV18 and J is TRBJ1-6; 8 bases map to TRBD1. The CDR3 loop spans 15 amino acids. From germline, CDR1 is KGHSH and CDR2 LQKENI. The V and J ends lost 5 bases and 7 bases, in that order; junction bases with no gene match: 7. Here the CDR3 reads CASSSGQGGNSPLHF. The CDR3 nucleotides read TGTGCCAGCTCATCCGGACAGGGCGGAAATTCACCCCTCCACTTT. Looking up the rest from reference TRBV18 and TRBJ1-6 gives the full variable domain: NAGVMQNPRHLVRRRGQEARLRCSPMKGHSHVYWYRQLPEEGLKFMVYLQKENIIDESGMPKERFSAEFPKEGPSILRIQQVVRGDSAAYFCASSSGQGGNSPLHFGNGTRLTVT.

The V gene is TRBV5-1, the J gene TRBJ2-7, with 9 bases matching TRBD1. Germline-derived CDR1 and CDR2 are SGHRS and YFSETQ. The CDR3 is 14 residues long. V trimming: 4 bases; J trimming: 4 bases; junction bases outside the gene matches: 6. The CDR3 DNA reads as TGCGCCAGCAGCAGCGGGGACAGGGCTTACGAGCAGTACTTC. Its translation is CASSSGDRAYEQYF.

Only a few counts were recorded for this clone. V and J are TRBV29-1 and TRBJ1-1; the match to TRBD1 covers 7 bases. The CDR3 runs to 12 residues. V lost 6 bases and J lost 5; bases outside the gene matches: 6. Germline V CDR1 and CDR2: SQVTM, ANQGSEA. The CDR3 region has the DNA TGCAGCGTGTCAATACAGGGGACTGAAGCTTTCTTT. It is translated as CSVSIQGTEAFF.

In this sample, this clone turned up once. V usage is TRBV5-1 and J usage is TRBJ1-2; D not certain. Germline CDR1 SGHRS, CDR2 YFSETQ. The CDR3 runs 14 residues. The V end was cut by 0 bases, the J end by 5 bases, with 11 bases between. The CDR3 DNA sequence: TGCGCCAGCAGCTTGGATTGGGGAGAATATGGCTACACCTTC. Its translation is CASSLDWGEYGYTF. Combining the CDR3 with reference TRBV5-1 and TRBJ1-2 gives the whole variable domain KAGVTQTPRYLIKTRGQQVTLSCSPISGHRSVSWYQQTPGQGLQFLFEYFSETQRNKGNFPGRFSGRQFSNSRSEMNVSTLELGDSALYLCASSLDWGEYGYTFGSGTRLTVV.

The rearrangement uses TRBV5-4 and TRBJ2-5; possibly TRBD1 for D (8 bases). V dropped 4 bases and J dropped 2 bases, with 12 bases sitting between them. The CDR3 has 14 residues. CDR1 is SGHNT, CDR2 YYREEE, per germline (reference sequence). This chain's CDR3 is CASSKQGGQETQYF. The CDR3 DNA reads TGTGCCAGCAGCAAACAGGGGGGGCAAGAGACCCAGTACTTC.

The genes are TRBV5-4 and TRBJ1-6, with TRBD1 as a possible D gene (5 bases). Germline V CDR1 and CDR2: SGHNT, YYREEE (reference sequence). Trimming removed 3 bases from V and 11 bases from J, with 21 bases in between. The CDR3 covers 16 residues. The CDR3: CASSSGGVRSGTPLHF. CDR3 in DNA: TGTGCCAGCAGCTCCGGGGGGGTGAGGTCTGGGACACCCCTCCACTTT.

This clone occurred a few times. This chain uses TRBV20-1 with TRBJ1-5; D uncertain. Germline CDR1 and CDR2: DFQATT and SNEGSKA (reference sequence). Deletions cut 5 bases from V and 8 bases from J, with 10 bases between. There are 11 residues in the CDR3. The CDR3: CSAGPEKPQHF. The CDR3 coding sequence is TGCAGTGCTGGCCCCGAGAAGCCCCAGCATTTT.

J is TRBJ2-1 and V is TRBV7-9; D gene ambiguous. Between the trimmed V and J ends, which lost 1 base and 7 bases, there was a span of 11 bases. From germline, CDR1 is SEHNR and CDR2 FQNEAQ (reference sequence). The CDR3 runs to 14 residues. The CDR3, as DNA: TGTGCCAGCAGCTTAGTGTACGCGGAGAATGAGCAGTTCTTC. As protein: CASSLVYAENEQFF.

V usage is TRBV10-2 and J usage is TRBJ2-7, with D possibly being TRBD1 (6 bases). The V gene lost 6 bases and the J gene lost 3 bases, with 12 bases spanning the gap. The CDR3 is made up of 13 amino acids. Germline CDR1 is WSHSY and CDR2 is SAAADI. For the CDR3, the DNA is TGCGCCAGCAGCAACAGGGCATACTACGAGCAGTACTTC. Translated, it gives CASSNRAYYEQYF.

The chain joins TRBV15 to TRBJ2-3; D not certain. The germline V gene has CDR1 LNHNV and CDR2 YYDKDF (reference sequence). The CDR3 runs 14 residues. Trimming left V 8 bases short and J 3 bases short, with 15 bases between. This chain's CDR3 is CATAPDYQTDTQYF. The CDR3, as DNA: TGTGCCACCGCCCCCGATTATCAAACAGATACGCAGTATTTT.

The rearrangement joins TRBV5-5 to TRBJ2-5; 7 positions agree with TRBD1. In germline, CDR1 is SGHKS, CDR2 YYEKEE (reference sequence). The CDR3 is 15 amino acids. V gave up 4 bases and J gave up 6 bases; unmatched junction bases: 12. The CDR3 sequence is CASSLGTAIGKTQYF. Here the CDR3 DNA reads TGTGCCAGCAGCCTTGGGACAGCGATAGGGAAGACCCAGTACTTC.

This clone occurred once. In DNA, the CDR3 is TGCGCCAGCAGCCAGCCGTTAACAGGTGACTCTGAAGCTTTCTTT. Its translation is CASSQPLTGDSEAFF. The chain employs TRBV4-1 and TRBJ1-1; D possibly corresponds to TRBD1 (5 bases). The CDR3 loop spans 15 amino acids. Germline CDR1 and CDR2: MGHRA and YSYEKL. The V end was cut by 3 bases, the J end by 6 bases, with 17 bases between.

This clone was recorded a few times. The J gene is TRBJ1-5, the V gene TRBV6-1; no clear D gene. Germline CDR1 and CDR2: MNHNS and SASEGT. The CDR3 spans 15 residues. V was pared by 2 bases and J by 8 bases, with 16 bases between. The CDR3 DNA reads as TGTGCCAGCAGTGAATCTTGGGGAGCTGAGGAGCCCCAGCATTTT. Protein: CASSESWGAEEPQHF.

This clone has just a few counts. The CDR3: CASGAGFEETQYF. The CDR3 bases are TGCGCCAGCGGGGCCGGATTCGAGGAGACCCAGTACTTC. The chain combines TRBV5-1 with TRBJ2-5; TRBD1 might be the D (5 bases). Germline lookup yields CDR1 SGHRS and CDR2 YFSETQ. The CDR3 runs 13 residues. V was pared by 7 bases and J by 5 bases, with 15 bases between.

The chain uses TRBV7-8 and TRBJ2-1; D assignment may be TRBD1 or TRBD2 (5 bases each). The CDR3 runs 19 residues. With 2 bases removed from V and 0 bases from J, the gap between germline ends came to 20 bases. From germline, CDR1 is SGHVS and CDR2 FQNEAQ. In DNA form, the CDR3 reads TGTGCCAGCAGCTTAAGGTCGGGGCCACTCTATAGCTCCTACAATGAGCAGTTCTTC. It yields the protein CASSLRSGPLYSSYNEQFF.

The chain uses TRBV7-2 and TRBJ2-1; TRBD1 is a possible D gene (5 bases). V was cut by 2 bases and J by 9 bases, with 11 bases left in between. There are 13 residues in the CDR3. Germline V gene data show CDR1 as SGHTA and CDR2 as FQGNSA. The CDR3 sequence: CASSLQGYGEQFF. DNA of the CDR3: TGTGCCAGCAGCTTACAGGGTTATGGTGAGCAGTTCTTC.

This chain links TRBV9 with TRBJ2-1, with TRBD2 identical over 8 bases. V gave up 3 bases and J gave up 4 bases; unmatched junction bases: 12. CDR3 length: 17 amino acids. The germline gives CDR1 SGDLS, CDR2 YYNGEE. In DNA, the CDR3 is TGTGCCAGCAGCGAGAGAGGTCAGGCGGGGGGTTACAATGAGCAGTTCTTC. Residues: CASSERGQAGGYNEQFF.

The chain employs TRBV6-5 and TRBJ2-7; D ambiguous. V lost 0 bases, J lost 1 base, and 7 bases lay in between. This CDR3 has 14 amino acids. Looked up from germline, CDR1 is MNHEY and CDR2 is SVGAGI. The CDR3 protein is CASSYSGSSYEQYF. The CDR3 DNA is TGTGCCAGCAGTTACTCAGGATCGTCCTACGAGCAGTACTTC.

The CDR3 reads CASSQDYTDTQYF. In nucleotides, the CDR3 is TGTGCCAGCAGCCAGGACTACACAGATACGCAGTATTTT. The chain employs TRBV7-2 and TRBJ2-3, with D possibly matching TRBD2 (6 bases). The CDR3 has 13 residues. CDR1 SGHTA and CDR2 FQGNSA come from the germline V gene. V was clipped by 5 bases and J by 2 bases, with 8 bases between them.

This clone was detected only once. This chain joins TRBV6-5 and TRBJ1-1; the match to TRBD1 covers 7 bases. Germline V gives CDR1 MNHEY, CDR2 SVGAGI. The CDR3 covers 15 residues. V was clipped by 5 bases and J by 0 bases; unmatched bases: 6. In DNA, the CDR3 is TGTGCCAGCAGTGCCCCCGGGACAGTGAACACTGAAGCTTTCTTT. This translates into CASSAPGTVNTEAFF.

This clone appeared once. The gene calls are TRBV7-2 and TRBJ1-4; D ambiguous. CDR3 length: 15 amino acids. V lost 0 bases and J lost 4, with 9 bases in between. Germline loops: CDR1 SGHTA, CDR2 FQGNSA. CDR3 protein: CASSLASSRNEKLFF. For the CDR3, the DNA is TGTGCCAGCAGCTTAGCCAGCTCCCGTAATGAAAAACTGTTTTTT.